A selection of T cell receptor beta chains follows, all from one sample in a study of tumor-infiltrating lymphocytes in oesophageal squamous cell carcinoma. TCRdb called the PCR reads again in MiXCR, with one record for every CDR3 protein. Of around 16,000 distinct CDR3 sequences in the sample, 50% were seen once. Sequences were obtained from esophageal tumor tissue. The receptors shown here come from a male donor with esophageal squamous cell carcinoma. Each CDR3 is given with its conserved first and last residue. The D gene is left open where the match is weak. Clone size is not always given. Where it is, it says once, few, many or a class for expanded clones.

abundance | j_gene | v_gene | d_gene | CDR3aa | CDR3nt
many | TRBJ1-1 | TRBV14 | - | CASSEGLNTEAFF | TGTGCCAGCAGCGAAGGACTGAACACTGAAGCTTTCTTT
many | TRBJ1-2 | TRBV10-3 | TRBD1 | CAISGGQGFYGYTF | TGTGCCATCAGTGGAGGACAGGGGTTCTATGGCTACACCTTC
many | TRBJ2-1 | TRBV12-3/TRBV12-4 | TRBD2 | CASSLGASGGSYNEQFF | TGTGCCAGCAGTTTAGGTGCTAGCGGAGGATCCTACAATGAGCAGTTCTTC
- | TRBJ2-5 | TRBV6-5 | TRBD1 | CASRGQGARETQYF | TGTGCCAGCAGGGGACAGGGGGCAAGGGAGACCCAGTACTTC
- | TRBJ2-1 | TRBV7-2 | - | CASSLGAGRYNEQFF | TGTGCCAGCAGCTTAGGCGCGGGTCGGTACAATGAGCAGTTCTTC
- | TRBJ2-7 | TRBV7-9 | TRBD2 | CASSSRTSGRYEQYF | TGTGCCAGCAGCTCCCGGACTAGCGGGAGGTACGAGCAGTACTTC
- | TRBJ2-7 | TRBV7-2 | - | CASSLDRGSPLHF | TGTGCCAGCAGCTTGGACCGGGGTTCACCCCTCCACTTC
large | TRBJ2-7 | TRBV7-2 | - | CASSLGGMGQYF | TGTGCCAGCAGCTTAGGAGGTATGGGGCAGTACTTC
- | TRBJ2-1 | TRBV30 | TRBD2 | CASFLAGLYNEQFF | TGTGCCTCGTTTCTAGCGGGGCTATACAATGAGCAGTTCTTC
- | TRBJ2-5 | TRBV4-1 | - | CASSHMRGAIIQETQYF | TGCGCCAGCAGCCACATGCGAGGGGCGATCATCCAAGAGACCCAGTACTTC
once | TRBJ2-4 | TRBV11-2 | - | CASSTRRAVGQNF | TGTGCCAGCAGCACTCGACGGGCTGTTGGGCAGAACTTC
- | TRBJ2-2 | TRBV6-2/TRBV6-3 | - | CASSYAARRAGVVTGELFF | TGTGCCAGCAGTTACGCCGCTCGACGTGCGGGTGTGGTAACCGGGGAGCTGTTTTTT
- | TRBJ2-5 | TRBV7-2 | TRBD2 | CASSLATSGGETQYF | TGTGCCAGCAGCTTAGCAACTAGCGGGGGAGAGACCCAGTACTTC
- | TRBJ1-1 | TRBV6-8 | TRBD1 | CASSRQGHAEAFF | TGTGCCAGCAGTAGACAGGGTCACGCTGAAGCTTTCTTT
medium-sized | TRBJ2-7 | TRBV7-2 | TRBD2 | CASSFPTSGRAYAGEQYF | TGTGCCAGCAGCTTCCCGACTAGCGGGAGGGCATATGCTGGCGAGCAGTACTTC
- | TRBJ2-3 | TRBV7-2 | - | CASSLARADTQYF | TGTGCCAGCAGCTTAGCGCGGGCAGATACGCAGTATTTT
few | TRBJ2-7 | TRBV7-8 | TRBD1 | CASSSTGSPYEQYF | TGTGCCAGCAGCTCGACAGGGAGTCCCTACGAGCAGTACTTC
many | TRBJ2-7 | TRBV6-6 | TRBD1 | CASSYSGTGARKQYF | TGTGCCAGCAGTTACTCCGGGACAGGGGCGCGCAAGCAGTACTTC
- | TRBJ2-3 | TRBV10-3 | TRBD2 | CAISDGAGGTDTQYF | TGTGCCATCAGTGACGGCGCGGGAGGCACAGATACGCAGTATTTT
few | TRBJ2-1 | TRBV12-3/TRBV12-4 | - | CASSLGGNYNEQFF | TGTGCCAGCAGTTTGGGCGGGAACTACAATGAGCAGTTCTTC
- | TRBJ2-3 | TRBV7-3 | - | CASSSYGDTQYF | TGTGCCAGCAGCTCCTACGGGGATACGCAGTATTTT
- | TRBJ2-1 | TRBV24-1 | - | CATGGYNEQFF | TGTGCCACCGGGGGCTACAATGAGCAGTTCTTC
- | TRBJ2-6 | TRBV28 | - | CASKRGLSSGANVLTF | TGTGCCAGCAAACGGGGGCTGAGCTCTGGGGCCAACGTCCTGACTTTC
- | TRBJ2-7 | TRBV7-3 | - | CASSDRAYEQYF | TGTGCCAGCAGTGACAGAGCCTACGAGCAGTACTTC
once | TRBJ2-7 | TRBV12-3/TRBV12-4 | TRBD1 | CASGLTGTYEQYF | TGTGCCAGCGGACTGACAGGGACATACGAGCAGTACTTC
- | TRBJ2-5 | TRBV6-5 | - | CASSSVQETQYF | TGTGCCAGCAGTTCGGTACAAGAGACCCAGTACTTC
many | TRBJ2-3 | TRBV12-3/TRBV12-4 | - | CASRQYSTDTQYF | TGTGCCAGCAGGCAATACAGCACAGATACGCAGTATTTT
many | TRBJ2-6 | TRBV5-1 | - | CASSLPSGANVLTF | TGCGCCAGCAGCTTGCCCTCTGGGGCCAACGTCCTGACTTTC
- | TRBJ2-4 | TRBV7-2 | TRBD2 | CASSLLSGSKNIQYF | TGTGCCAGCAGCTTACTTAGCGGGAGCAAAAACATTCAGTACTTC
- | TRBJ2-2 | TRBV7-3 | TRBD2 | CASSPGLAGAHPNTGELFF | TGTGCCAGCAGCCCGGGACTAGCGGGGGCCCACCCGAACACCGGGGAGCTGTTTTTT
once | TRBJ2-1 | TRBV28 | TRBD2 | CASSSLGLAGVNEQFF | TGTGCCAGCAGTAGCCTAGGACTAGCGGGAGTCAATGAGCAGTTCTTC
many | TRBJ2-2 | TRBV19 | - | CASSTYRVTGELFF | TGTGCCAGTAGTACCTACAGGGTTACCGGGGAGCTGTTTTTT
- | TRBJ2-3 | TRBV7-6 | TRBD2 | CVTRRASGRRTDTQYF | TGTGTTACGCGACGGGCTAGCGGGAGACGTACAGATACGCAGTATTTT
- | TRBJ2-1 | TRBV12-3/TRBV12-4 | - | CASDPNGGKSGELYF | TGTGCCAGCGACCCAAACGGCGGAAAATCCGGGGAGCTGTACTTC
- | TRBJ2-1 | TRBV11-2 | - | CASSLDRQWTLTRHNEQFF | TGTGCCAGCAGCTTAGATCGCCAGTGGACACTGACTAGGCACAATGAGCAGTTCTTC
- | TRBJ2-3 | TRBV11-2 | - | CASSLRPDGSTDTQYF | TGTGCCAGCAGCTTACGCCCGGACGGAAGCACAGATACGCAGTATTTC
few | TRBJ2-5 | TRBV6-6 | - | CASSDWVETQYF | TGTGCCAGCAGTGATTGGGTGGAGACCCAGTACTTC
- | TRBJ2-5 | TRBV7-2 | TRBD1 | CASSRDRTQETQYF | TGTGCCAGCAGCCGGGACAGGACACAAGAGACCCAGTACTTC